A single sample is the source of the 32 T cell receptor beta chains below, sequenced in a study of cytomegalovirus exposure and HLA in healthy donors. 60 Vbeta and 13 Jbeta primers were used in PCR. Sequencing used immunoSEQ multiplex PCR; TCRdb keeps in-frame clones, though not all of them. The table has approximately 110,000 clones, around three quarters seen once. Sequencing input: PBMCs. The receptors stem from a human donor in good health.

V gene TRBV6-5 combines with J gene TRBJ1-2; 10 bases agree with TRBD1. The length of the CDR3 is 14 residues. V gave up 4 bases and J gave up 8 bases; unmatched junction bases: 7. From germline, CDR1 is MNHEY and CDR2 SVGAGI. The CDR3 DNA sequence: TGTGCCAGCAGTTTAGGGACAGGGGCTGGCGGCTACACCTTC. Protein sequence: CASSLGTGAGGYTF.

The J gene is TRBJ1-1, the V gene TRBV6-6; 7 bases fit TRBD1. CDR3 length: 15 residues. Germline CDR1 is MNHNY and CDR2 is SVGAGI (reference sequence). The junction had 1 base not matched to a gene; V was cut back by 0 bases and J by 0 bases. CDR3 region: CASSYSGTVNTEAFF. For the CDR3, the DNA is TGTGCCAGCAGTTACTCGGGGACAGTGAACACTGAAGCTTTCTTT.

This chain connects TRBV30 to TRBJ1-3; 11 bases line up with TRBD1. Germline V lookup: CDR1 GTSNPN, CDR2 SVGIG (reference sequence). The CDR3 runs 17 residues. Germline trimming cut 2 bases from V and 3 bases from J; bases unmatched to any gene: 9. The CDR3 loop reads CAWSRRGTGGNGNTIYF. DNA for the CDR3: TGTGCCTGGAGTCGACGAGGGACAGGGGGTAATGGAAACACCATATATTTT. The variable domain in full, completed from reference TRBV30 and TRBJ1-3, reads SQTIHQWPATLVQPVGSPLSLECTVEGTSNPNLYWYRQAAGRGLQLLFYSVGIGQISSEVPQNLSASRPQDRQFILSSKKLLLSDSGFYLCAWSRRGTGGNGNTIYFGEGSWLTVV.

In regard to this clone: The junction departs from the called germline gene at one end, perhaps through a read error. The chain employs TRBV7-7 and TRBJ2-1, with TRBD1 identical over 8 bases. The CDR3 runs 15 residues. Germline assignment: CDR1 SSHAT and CDR2 FNYEAQ (reference sequence). CDR3 amino acids: CASSTGQGAYNEQFF. In DNA form, the CDR3 reads TGTGCTAGCAGCACCGGACAGGGAGCCTACAATGAGCAGTTCTTC.

The table lists this clone with a count of one. For the CDR3, the DNA is TGCAGCGTTGGAGAAGGGGGTAACTATGGCTACACCTTC. The encoded protein is CSVGEGGNYGYTF. The V gene is TRBV29-1, the J gene TRBJ1-2, with D tentatively TRBD1 (6 bases). Deletions cut 4 bases from V and 1 base from J, with 10 bases between. This CDR3 has 13 amino acids. The germline V gene has CDR1 SQVTM and CDR2 ANQGSEA. Full variable domain (outside the CDR3, taken from reference TRBV29-1 and TRBJ1-2): SAVISQKPSRDICQRGTSLTIQCQVDSQVTMMFWYRQQPGQSLTLIATANQGSEATYESGFVIDKFPISRPNLTFSTLTVSNMSPEDSSIYLCSVGEGGNYGYTFGSGTRLTVV.

The V gene is TRBV11-2, the J gene TRBJ2-5; 7 positions match TRBD2. V was clipped by 3 bases and J by 1 base; unmatched bases: 5. Germline values: CDR1 SGHAT, CDR2 FQNNGV. The CDR3 runs 15 residues. CDR3 amino acids: CASSLGTSVQETQYF. CDR3 bases: TGTGCCAGCAGCTTGGGCACTAGCGTCCAAGAGACCCAGTACTTC.

This chain links TRBV9 with TRBJ2-5; D is perhaps TRBD1 (6 bases). The better agreement between TRBJ2-7 and the DNA end casts doubt on the J call. Germline V gene sequence: CDR1 SGDLS, CDR2 YYNGEE. CDR3 length: 16 residues. The CDR3 sequence: CASSAITRGQAYEQYF. The CDR3 nucleotides are TGTGCCAGCAGCGCCATCACCAGGGGACAAGCCTACGAGCAGTACTTC.

This clone was observed a few times. This rearrangement joins TRBV27 to TRBJ1-1; 7 nucleotides match TRBD1. From germline, CDR1 is MNHEY and CDR2 SMNVEV (reference sequence). The CDR3 spans 15 residues. Trimming cost V 7 bases and J 0 bases; bases outside gene matches: 8. In nucleotides, the CDR3 is TGTGCCAGCATCTCAGCCGGGACAGTGAACACTGAAGCTTTCTTT. It codes for CASISAGTVNTEAFF.

The chain combines TRBV5-1 with TRBJ2-3, with 9 bases fitting TRBD1. Germline CDR1 SGHRS, CDR2 YFSETQ. Trimming at V came to 5 bases and at J to 0 bases, leaving 1 base not matched to a gene. The CDR3 consists of 14 residues. The CDR3 DNA reads TGCGCCAGCAGGGACAGGGGAAGCACAGATACGCAGTATTTT. Its protein is CASRDRGSTDTQYF.

The CDR3 protein is CSVDGLRKPGTEAFF. The CDR3 DNA follows: TGCAGCGTTGATGGGTTGAGGAAACCGGGCACTGAAGCTTTCTTT. V gene TRBV29-1 combines with J gene TRBJ1-1; D remains ambiguous. CDR3 length: 15 residues. Trimming pared 3 bases from V and 4 bases from J, leaving 18 bases between. Germline V CDR1 and CDR2: SQVTM, ANQGSEA.

The genes are TRBV5-1 and TRBJ2-7; 8 positions match TRBD1. J gave up 4 bases and V 1 base, and 7 bases lay outside the gene matches. The CDR3 has 15 amino acids. The V gene's germline CDR1 is SGHRS and CDR2 YFSETQ. The CDR3 DNA sequence: TGCGCCAGCAGCTTGAGGAGACAGGGGTTGTACGAGCAGTACTTC. Its translation: CASSLRRQGLYEQYF.

The chain has TRBV28 and TRBJ2-5; tentative D call: TRBD1 (6 bases). The CDR3 contains 15 residues. V was pared by 1 base and J by 1 base, with 10 bases between. CDR1 MDHEN and CDR2 SYDVKM come from the germline V gene. The DNA of the CDR3 is TGTGCCAGCAGTTTATCGTTGGGGGCCCAAGAGACCCAGTACTTC. This sequence encodes CASSLSLGAQETQYF.

The J gene is TRBJ2-2, the V gene TRBV2; D is unclear. The germline V gene has CDR1 SNHLY and CDR2 FYNNEI. V was trimmed by 3 bases and J by 6 bases, leaving 8 bases between them. This CDR3 comprises 13 residues. CDR3 in DNA: TGTGCCAGCAGTGACGCAGGCGCCGGGGAGCTGTTTTTT. It yields the protein CASSDAGAGELFF. Looking up the rest from reference TRBV2 and TRBJ2-2 gives the full variable domain: EPEVTQTPSHQVTQMGQEVILRCVPISNHLYFYWYRQILGQKVEFLVSFYNNEISEKSEIFDDQFSVERPDGSNFTLKIRSTKLEDSAMYFCASSDAGAGELFFGEGSRLTVL.

The chain couples TRBV10-2 to TRBJ2-2; 9 positions agree with TRBD2. V dropped 3 bases and J dropped 5; count of bases not matched to a gene: 4. The CDR3 sequence is 15 residues long. Germline V gene data show CDR1 as WSHSY and CDR2 as SAAADI. CDR3 nucleotide sequence: TGCGCCAGCAGTGACAAGGGACTAGCAACCGGGGAGCTGTTTTTT. Residues: CASSDKGLATGELFF.

This chain connects TRBV10-1 to TRBJ1-2; D remains unclear. The V end lost 4 bases, the J end lost 4 bases, and 10 bases lay between the germline ends. The CDR3 covers 13 residues. Germline CDR1 is WNHNN and CDR2 is SYGVQD (reference sequence). The CDR3: CASSVSGSYGYTF. CDR3 nucleotide sequence: TGCGCCAGCAGTGTATCGGGGAGCTATGGCTACACCTTC.

The rearrangement uses TRBV4-1 and TRBJ1-4, with D perhaps matching TRBD1 (6 bases). Germline values: CDR1 MGHRA, CDR2 YSYEKL. Trimming stripped 7 bases from V and 4 bases from J, with 22 bases between. The CDR3 is made up of 17 amino acids. The CDR3 nucleotides are TGCGCCAGCACCAACAGGGCCCCCCTAGCTAGTAATGAAAAACTGTTTTTT. This gives the protein CASTNRAPLASNEKLFF.

The genes are TRBV5-8 and TRBJ1-5, with D possibly being TRBD1 (6 bases). Germline values: CDR1 SGHTS, CDR2 YDEGEE. This CDR3 comprises 14 residues. The V end was cut by 5 bases, the J end by 2 bases, with 11 bases between. This chain's CDR3 is CASRTGFGNQPQHF. The CDR3 nucleotides are TGTGCCAGCAGGACAGGTTTCGGCAATCAGCCCCAGCATTTT.

Remarks on this clone: A read error may account for a junction end that differs from germline. The chain couples TRBV7-9 to TRBJ1-2; TRBD1 matches at 11 bases. Per the germline V gene, CDR1 is SEHNR and CDR2 is FQNEAQ (reference sequence). This CDR3 has 15 amino acids. The CDR3 protein is CSSSFSDRGPYGYTF. As DNA, the CDR3 is TGTTCCAGCAGCTTCTCGGACAGGGGGCCCTATGGCTACACCTTC.

This rearrangement joins TRBV28 to TRBJ2-5, with 9 bases lining up with TRBD2. The CDR3 consists of 16 residues. Per the germline V gene, CDR1 is MDHEN and CDR2 is SYDVKM. V was pared by 4 bases and J by 1 base, with 7 bases of the junction left unmatched. The DNA of the CDR3 is TGTGCCAGCAGTTCCACCGGGACTAGCCCCCAAGAGACCCAGTACTTC. Translated: CASSSTGTSPQETQYF.

The rearrangement uses TRBV7-2 and TRBJ2-1, with D perhaps TRBD2 (6 bases). The germline gives CDR1 SGHTA, CDR2 FQGNSA. V dropped 5 bases and J dropped 6 bases, with 26 bases sitting between them. The CDR3 is made up of 18 amino acids. The CDR3 loop is CASSPRPGVRAGTNEQFF. The CDR3 DNA follows: TGTGCCAGCAGCCCCAGACCGGGAGTCCGAGCAGGGACCAATGAGCAGTTCTTC.

The genes are TRBV7-2 and TRBJ2-1; TRBD2 aligns across 12 bases. The trim removed 3 bases at V and 8 bases at J, leaving 2 bases unmatched. This CDR3 is built from 14 residues. Germline loops: CDR1 SGHTA, CDR2 FQGNSA. As DNA, the CDR3 is TGTGCCAGCAGCTTCGGACTAGCGGGGTATGAGCAGTTCTTC. Protein sequence: CASSFGLAGYEQFF. The complete variable domain, with remaining parts taken from reference TRBV7-2 and TRBJ2-1, reads GAGVSQSPSNKVTEKGKDVELRCDPISGHTALYWYRQSLGQGLEFLIYFQGNSAPDKSGLPSDRFSAERTGGSVSTLTIQRTQQEDSAVYLCASSFGLAGYEQFFGPGTRLTVL.

The V and J genes are TRBV4-1 and TRBJ1-1, with a weak D call TRBD1 (5 bases). V was pared by 4 bases and J by 5 bases, with 14 bases between. Germline-derived CDR1 and CDR2 are MGHRA and YSYEKL. The CDR3 runs 14 residues. The DNA for the CDR3 is TGCGCCAGCAGCCCAACCGGGACTCTGACTGAAGCTTTCTTT. This sequence encodes CASSPTGTLTEAFF.

The chain couples TRBV19 to TRBJ1-5, with 9 bases identical to TRBD1. V shed 5 bases and J 6 bases; nucleotides not matched to a gene: 8. The CDR3 has 15 amino acids. CDR1 LNHDA and CDR2 SQIVND come from the germline V gene (reference sequence). Here the CDR3 DNA reads TGTGCCAGTAGTGTAAACAGGGGGCGATTTCAGCCCCAGCATTTT. Amino acids: CASSVNRGRFQPQHF.

This sequence joins TRBV19 and TRBJ2-1; D not resolved. Germline loops: CDR1 LNHDA, CDR2 SQIVND (reference sequence). The CDR3 has 13 amino acids. Trimming removed 8 bases at V and 0 bases at J, with 8 bases between. CDR3 sequence: CASGESSYNEQFF. CDR3 in DNA: TGTGCCAGTGGAGAAAGCTCCTACAATGAGCAGTTCTTC.

This clone has more than one count but fewer than ten. The chain carries TRBV5-4 and TRBJ2-1, with 14 bases lining up with TRBD2. The trim removed 5 bases at V and 7 bases at J, leaving 8 bases unmatched. Germline V gene data show CDR1 as SGHNT and CDR2 as YYREEE (reference sequence). The CDR3 is 16 residues long. Here the CDR3 DNA reads TGTGCCAGCAGTTTGACTAGCGGGAGGGCCGGTAATGAGCAGTTCTTC. Its protein is CASSLTSGRAGNEQFF.

Concerning this clone itself: The same CDR3 is also encoded by other DNA sequences in this sample. This chain uses TRBV18 with TRBJ1-5, with unresolved D. There are 13 residues in the CDR3. Germline V gene data show CDR1 as KGHSH and CDR2 as LQKENI. The V gene lost 3 bases and the J gene lost 1 base, with 4 bases spanning the gap. This chain's CDR3 is CASSPASNQPQHF. In DNA, the CDR3 is TGTGCCAGCTCACCGGCAAGCAATCAGCCCCAGCATTTT.

The chain employs TRBV27 and TRBJ1-2; 7 nucleotides agree with TRBD1. The V gene's germline CDR1 is MNHEY and CDR2 SMNVEV (reference sequence). V lost 2 bases and J lost 7; bases outside the gene matches: 10. CDR3 length equals 15 residues. This CDR3 is CASSLQGGPRSGYTF. CDR3 nucleotides: TGTGCCAGCAGTTTACAGGGGGGCCCGCGCTCTGGCTACACCTTC.

Comment on this clone: The junction departs from germline at one end; a sequencing error may be responsible. The chain uses TRBV7-7 and TRBJ2-5; 7 nucleotides match TRBD2. Germline V lookup: CDR1 SSHAT, CDR2 FNYEAQ (reference sequence). The CDR3 spans 13 residues. CDR3 DNA sequence: TGTGCTAGCAGCTTAGGACTAGGAGAGACCCAGTACTTC. Translating gives CASSLGLGETQYF.

This CDR3 reads CASSLRTGGTYEQYF. The CDR3 DNA reads as TGTGCCAGCAGTTTAAGGACGGGGGGGACCTACGAGCAGTACTTC. The chain employs TRBV28 and TRBJ2-7; 8 bases are shared with TRBD2. The J segment lost 2 bases and the V segment lost 2 bases, leaving 5 bases of the junction unmatched. The germline gives CDR1 MDHEN, CDR2 SYDVKM. The CDR3 loop spans 15 amino acids. Full variable domain (remainder filled in from reference TRBV28 and TRBJ2-7): DVKVTQSSRYLVKRTGEKVFLECVQDMDHENMFWYRQDPGLGLRLIYFSYDVKMKEKGDIPEGYSVSREKKERFSLILESASTNQTSMYLCASSLRTGGTYEQYFGPGTRLTVT.

The rearrangement links TRBV5-3 to TRBJ2-7, with a tentative D call TRBD1 (5 bases). TRBV5-3 carries the ORF label, with uncertain function. The CDR3 is made up of 14 amino acids. Trimming shortened V by 4 bases and J by 2 bases, and 13 bases separated the two germline ends. CDR3 loop: CARSATGRPYEQYF. The CDR3 coding sequence is TGTGCCAGAAGCGCTACAGGACGCCCCTACGAGCAGTACTTC.

As concerns this clone: Within the sample, other DNA sequences also encode this same CDR3. This chain uses TRBV6-5 with TRBJ1-1; D gene uncertain. CDR3 size: 14 residues. Trimming took 0 bases from V and 1 from J, leaving 6 bases between them. Germline assignment: CDR1 MNHEY and CDR2 SVGAGI. The CDR3 bases are TGTGCCAGCAGTTACTCGACGGGGAACACTGAAGCTTTCTTT. It codes for CASSYSTGNTEAFF.

The chain couples TRBV18 to TRBJ2-7, with TRBD2 identical over 9 bases. CDR1 and CDR2 (germline): KGHSH, LQKENI. The CDR3 is 16 residues long. V was clipped by 1 base and J by 1 base; unmatched bases: 5. CDR3 DNA sequence: TGTGCCAGCTCACCACTATCGACTAGCGGATCCTACGAGCAGTACTTC. Translated: CASSPLSTSGSYEQYF.